The present T cell receptor (beta chain) was sequenced within a study of CD8+CD57+ T cells in acquired aplastic anemia. Background on the study: Mean DNA quantity obtained from sorted CD4+ and CD8+ cells was 3 to 4 ug. Read counts for CD4+ cells (from healthy donors) averaged about 11 million. General study points: Patients had roughly 29 CD8+ CDR3 sequences in common with controls (the shared set).

Template material for TCR beta VDJ and CDR3 profiling consisted of genomic DNA. TCRdb fed the reads into MiXCR, producing one record per CDR3 protein. The repertoire holds 150,000 to 200,000 distinct CDR3 sequences, with roughly 45% as singletons. Comments on this clonotype: Antigen specificity is unknown.

J lost 5 bases, V lost 6 bases, and 4 bases had no gene match. This CDR3 comprises 14 residues. Germline loops: CDR1 MNHNS, CDR2 SASEGT. The rearrangement joins TRBV6-1 to TRBJ2-5; 12 bases are a match to TRBD2. The sample consisted of sorted CD4+, CD8+, or CD8+CD57+ T cells (not recorded which) from PBMCs. The TCR sequence derives from a human donor in good health. This CDR3 reads CASRPSGGGETQYF. The CDR3 bases are TGTGCCAGCAGACCTAGCGGGGGGGGCGAGACCCAGTACTTC.